Listed here is a single T cell receptor beta chain. Trimming removed 2 bases from V and 1 base from J, with 5 bases in between. CDR1 is MNHNS, CDR2 SASEGT, per germline. The CDR3 sequence is 14 residues long. This sample is part of a study of shared clonotypes between healthy human individuals. Some clones are missing from TCRdb's copy, which holds only in-frame ones; the method was immunoSEQ multiplex PCR. The table has hundreds of thousands of clones, roughly 70% seen once; the top ten hold less than 2%. The rearrangement uses TRBV6-1 and TRBJ2-2; D gene ambiguous. This clonotype originated in a woman in her twenties or thirties in good health. Sequencing was done on a sample of memory CD4+ T cells sorted from blood. Specified subset: CD45RA-negative fraction. The CDR3 sequence is CASSELGNTGELFF. In nucleotides, the CDR3 is TGTGCCAGCAGTGAATTGGGGAACACCGGGGAGCTGTTTTTT.